This TCR beta chain emerged from a study of early T cells in non-severe SARS-CoV-2 infection. V was cut by 5 bases and J by 3 bases, with 10 bases left in between. This CDR3 is built from 13 residues. The V gene's germline CDR1 is SGHTA and CDR2 FQGNSA. This clonotype was counted a few times. TCRdb redid the calling of the 5' RACE reads with MiXCR, one entry per CDR3 protein. The sample records 80,000 to 100,000 distinct CDR3 sequences, 9.5% to 12% being singletons. The receptor comes from an adult who was a healthcare worker with PCR-confirmed SARS-CoV-2 infection or an uninfected control (not recorded which). This sequence joins TRBV7-2 and TRBJ1-2; D remains unclear. Sequencing used whole blood, obtained at baseline. CDR3 in amino acids: CASSPRFHYGYTF. The CDR3 DNA reads as TGTGCCAGCAGCCCCCGGTTCCACTATGGCTACACCTTC. The full variable domain, completed using reference TRBV7-2 and TRBJ1-2, is GAGVSQSPSNKVTEKGKDVELRCDPISGHTALYWYRQSLGQGLEFLIYFQGNSAPDKSGLPSDRFSAERTGGSVSTLTIQRTQQEDSAVYLCASSPRFHYGYTFGSGTRLTVV.